What follows describes a single T cell receptor beta chain. Its antigen is not identified. This entry belongs to a study of T cell repertoires in cytomegalovirus infection. Study-level background: Shared public TCR beta signatures pointed to both CMV infection and a matching HLA type.

This CDR3 is built from 15 residues. Germline assignment: CDR1 MDHEN and CDR2 SYDVKM. V shed 3 bases and J shed 4 bases, with 16 bases lying between them. TCRdb reprocessed the reads via MiXCR and lists one record per CDR3 protein. The sample holds approximately 700,000 distinct CDR3 sequences, 35% seen once. General study results and limits: Clonotype analysis showed dominance of the ex vivo response by HLA-C-restricted CMV-specific TCR beta clonotypes.

V is TRBV28 and J is TRBJ2-7; the D gene is possibly TRBD1 (6 bases). Sequencing used PBMCs. The sequence derives from a human donor in good health (CMV status not recorded). Some clones in this sample may be carry-over from other donors' samples. Here the CDR3 DNA reads TGTGCCAGCAGTTTCGTACGGACAGATCGGTACGAGCAGTACTTC. Its translation is CASSFVRTDRYEQYF.